The TCR beta chain described here comes from a study of T cells in Graves' hyperthyroidism and ophthalmopathy. Overall study results and limits: The model identified upcoming ophthalmopathy a median approximately six months ahead of onset.

A note on this clonotype: The antigen remains undetermined.

Absence of ophthalmopathy progression within 18 months defined stable Graves' hyperthyroidism. Diagnosis rested on symptoms, serum thyroxine and TRAb, thyroid ultrasound, and orbital computed tomography. TCR beta CDR3 regions were amplified from RNA. Researchers ran a first-round RT-PCR on the TCR CDR3 using the HTBI primer set. TCRdb re-called the multiplex PCR reads with MiXCR, one entry per CDR3 protein. The repertoire holds roughly 840,000 distinct CDR3 sequences, with over 35% as singletons. The V and J ends lost 5 bases and 6 bases respectively, with 10 bases between them. This CDR3 is built from 13 residues. Germline CDR1 reads SGHVS; CDR2 reads FNYEAQ.

The clonotype comes from a man aged 18 to 30 with Graves' hyperthyroidism. The sample comprised blood. The chain links TRBV7-6 to TRBJ2-2; D possibly corresponds to TRBD1 (5 bases). This CDR3 reads CASSSRAPGELFF. CDR3 sequence (DNA): TGTGCCAGCAGCAGCAGGGCTCCCGGGGAGCTGTTTTTT.